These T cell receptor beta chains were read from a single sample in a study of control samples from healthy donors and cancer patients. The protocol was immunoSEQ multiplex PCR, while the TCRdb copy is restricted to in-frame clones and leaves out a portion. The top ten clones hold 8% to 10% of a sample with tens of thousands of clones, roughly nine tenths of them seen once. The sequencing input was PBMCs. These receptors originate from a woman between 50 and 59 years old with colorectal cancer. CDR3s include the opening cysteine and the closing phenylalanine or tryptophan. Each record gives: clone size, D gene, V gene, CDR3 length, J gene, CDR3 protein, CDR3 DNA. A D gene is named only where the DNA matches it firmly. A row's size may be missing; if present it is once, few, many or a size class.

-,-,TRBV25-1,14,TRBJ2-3,CASSGTGAGDTQYF,TGTGCCAGCAGTGGCACGGGGGCTGGGGATACGCAGTATTTT
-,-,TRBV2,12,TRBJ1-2,CASSDGDLGYTF,TGTGCCAGCAGTGATGGTGATTTAGGCTACACCTTC
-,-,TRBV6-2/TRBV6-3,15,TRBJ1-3,CASSYWRGTENTIYF,TGTGCCAGCAGTTACTGGCGGGGAACGGAAAACACCATATATTTT
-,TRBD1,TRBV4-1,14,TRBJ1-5,CASSQDPQGLPQHF,TGCGCCAGCAGCCAAGATCCACAGGGGCTGCCCCAGCATTTT
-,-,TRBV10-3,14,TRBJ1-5,CAISELAGDQPQHF,TGTGCCATCAGTGAGTTGGCAGGGGATCAGCCCCAGCATTTT
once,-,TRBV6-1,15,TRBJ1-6,CASSEGPKQNSPLHF,TGTGCCAGCAGTGAAGGCCCGAAGCAAAATTCACCCCTCCACTTT
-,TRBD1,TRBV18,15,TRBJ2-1,CASSPRTGNDNEQFF,TGTGCCAGCTCACCCCGGACAGGGAATGACAATGAGCAGTTCTTC
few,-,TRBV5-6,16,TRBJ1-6,CASSSGGSSYNSPLHF,TGTGCCAGCAGCTCGGGGGGAAGCTCCTATAATTCACCCCTCCACTTT
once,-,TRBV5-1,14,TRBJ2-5,CASSFRSLGETQYF,TGCGCCAGCAGCTTTAGATCTCTAGGGGAGACCCAGTACTTC
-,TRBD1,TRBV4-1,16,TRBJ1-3,CASSQDTGEGGNTIYF,TGCGCCAGCAGCCAAGATACAGGGGAAGGTGGAAACACCATATATTTT
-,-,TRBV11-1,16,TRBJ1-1,CASSLVRGRGNTEAFF,TGTGCCAGCAGCTTAGTACGAGGGAGGGGGAACACTGAAGCTTTCTTT
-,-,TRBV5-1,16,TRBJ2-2,CASSWAQLGNTGELFF,TGCGCCAGCAGCTGGGCGCAGCTAGGTAACACCGGGGAGCTGTTTTTT
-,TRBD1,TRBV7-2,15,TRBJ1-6,CASSLGTGENSPLHF,TGTGCCAGCAGCTTAGGTACAGGGGAGAATTCACCCCTCCACTTT
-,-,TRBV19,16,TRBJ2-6,CASSIKGSSGANVLTF,TGTGCCAGTAGTATAAAAGGAAGCTCTGGGGCCAACGTCCTGACTTTC
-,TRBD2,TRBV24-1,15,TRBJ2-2,CATSSAGVGTGELFF,TGTGCCACCAGTTCGGCGGGGGTTGGGACCGGGGAGCTGTTTTTT
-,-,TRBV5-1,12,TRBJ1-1,CASSLGGPEAFF,TGCGCCAGCAGCTTGGGGGGGCCCGAAGCTTTCTTT
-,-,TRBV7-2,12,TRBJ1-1,CASSPGLNEAFF,TGTGCCAGCAGCCCGGGACTAAATGAAGCTTTCTTT
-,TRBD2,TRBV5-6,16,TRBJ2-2,CASGQLAGVRTGELFF,TGTGCCAGCGGCCAACTAGCGGGGGTCCGAACCGGGGAGCTGTTTTTT
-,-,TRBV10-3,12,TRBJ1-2,CAIGTPNYGYTF,TGTGCCATCGGGACACCTAACTATGGCTACACCTTC
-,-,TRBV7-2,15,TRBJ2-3,CASSSQGGRADTQYF,TGTGCCAGCAGCTCTCAGGGGGGGCGTGCAGATACGCAGTATTTT